One and the same sample provided the 18 T cell receptor beta chains below, sequenced in a study of shared clonotypes between healthy human individuals. Naive-designated CD8 cells lacked CD45RO, were positively enriched for CCR7, and omitted terminally differentiated effector memory CD45RA+ cells. Assay used: immunoSEQ multiplex PCR; TCRdb lists only in-frame clones, some missing. The repertoire has about 590,000 clones, 95% to 96% of them found once; the top ten carry 0.085% to 0.11%. The sample taken for sequencing was naive CD8+ T cells sorted from blood. The receptors here all came from a woman between 25 and 40 years old in good health.

This clone was found a few times. This chain uses TRBV6-6 with TRBJ1-2; D remains unclear. Germline V CDR1 and CDR2: MNHNY, SVGAGI (reference sequence). Trimming stripped 2 bases from V and 6 bases from J, with 10 bases between. The CDR3 loop spans 13 amino acids. Written as DNA, the CDR3 is TGTGCCAGCAGTTACGTCAGCCTCGATGGCTACACCTTC. It encodes CASSYVSLDGYTF.

The rearrangement uses TRBV19 and TRBJ2-1, with 7 bases aligning to TRBD2. Germline assignment: CDR1 LNHDA and CDR2 SQIVND (reference sequence). The V segment lost 10 bases and the J segment 5 bases; nucleotides outside the gene matches: 17. This CDR3 contains 16 residues. CDR3 coding DNA: TGTGCCATTGCCTCTGGCCCAACCAGCGGGAACAATGAGCAGTTCTTC. This encodes CAIASGPTSGNNEQFF.

V and J are TRBV19 and TRBJ1-3; D gene ambiguous. The CDR3 covers 11 residues. Trimming cost V 9 bases and J 7 bases, with 10 bases left between them. The germline V gene encodes CDR1 LNHDA and CDR2 SQIVND (reference sequence). CDR3 in DNA: TGTGCCAGCCTATTCGGTAACACCATATATTTT. This translates into CASLFGNTIYF.

The V gene is TRBV29-1, the J gene TRBJ2-3; D uncertain. Trimming stripped 0 bases from V and 10 bases from J, with 11 bases between. This CDR3 contains 12 residues. Germline CDR1 and CDR2: SQVTM and ANQGSEA. CDR3 nucleotides: TGCAGCGTTGAAGATCAGGCCTATTCGCAGTATTTT. This encodes CSVEDQAYSQYF.

The chain is built from TRBV7-6 and TRBJ2-1, with 10 bases that match TRBD2. J was trimmed by 4 bases and V by 5 bases; bases with no gene match: 14. The CDR3 is made up of 18 amino acids. Germline V gives CDR1 SGHVS, CDR2 FNYEAQ. This CDR3 is CASSHFRTSGQRYNEQFF. The CDR3 DNA is TGTGCCAGCAGCCATTTTAGGACTAGCGGTCAGAGGTACAATGAGCAGTTCTTC.

The genes are TRBV2 and TRBJ2-1, with D tentatively TRBD1 (6 bases). Trimming shortened V by 3 bases and J by 10 bases, and 19 bases separated the two germline ends. Germline-derived CDR1 and CDR2 are SNHLY and FYNNEI. The CDR3 is 15 residues long. The CDR3 here is CASSDGQGLLGEQFF. CDR3 bases: TGTGCCAGCAGTGATGGGCAGGGGCTACTGGGGGAGCAGTTCTTC.

The chain couples TRBV6-6 to TRBJ2-2, with 7 positions matching TRBD2. The CDR3 extends over 16 amino acids. Losses at the gene ends were 2 bases for V and 3 bases for J; bases not matched to a gene: 6. CDR1 MNHNY and CDR2 SVGAGI come from the germline V gene (reference sequence). Here the CDR3 reads CASSYGREWYTGELFF. The CDR3 region has the DNA TGTGCCAGCAGTTACGGGCGGGAGTGGTACACCGGGGAGCTGTTTTTT.

The genes are TRBV21-1 and TRBJ2-7; the table's D call of TRBD2 was not tested on the DNA. TRBV21-1 is a recognized pseudogene. The CDR3 sequence is 15 residues long. CDR3 in DNA: TGTGCCAGCAGCATGCTAGCGGTCTACTCCTACGAGCAGTACTTC. Translation gives CASSMLAVYSYEQYF.

The chain joins TRBV7-9 to TRBJ1-3; no firm D call. Germline CDR1 is SEHNR and CDR2 is FQNEAQ (reference sequence). This CDR3 spans 13 amino acids. Trimming stripped 2 bases from V and 4 bases from J, with 6 bases between. Here the CDR3 DNA reads TGTGCCAGCAGCTTATATCAAGGAAACACCATATATTTT. Protein: CASSLYQGNTIYF.

The V gene is TRBV28, the J gene TRBJ2-7; a possible D gene is TRBD2 (6 bases). The V gene's germline CDR1 is MDHEN and CDR2 SYDVKM. The CDR3 loop spans 13 amino acids. Trimming removed 6 bases from V and 4 bases from J, with 13 bases in between. CDR3 amino acids: CASSRRGGYEQYF. In nucleotides, the CDR3 is TGTGCCAGCAGCCGCCGTGGGGGGTACGAGCAGTACTTC.

V is TRBV5-1 and J is TRBJ2-1; 7 nucleotides align to TRBD1. V trimming: 0 bases; J trimming: 5 bases; junction bases outside the gene matches: 5. There are 15 residues in the CDR3. CDR1 SGHRS and CDR2 YFSETQ come from the germline V gene. The CDR3 bases are TGCGCCAGCAGCTTGGCCCAGGGACAGCACAATGAGCAGTTCTTC. Protein product: CASSLAQGQHNEQFF.

This rearrangement joins TRBV7-2 to TRBJ2-1; D gene uncertain. In germline, CDR1 is SGHTA, CDR2 FQGNSA. V shed 1 base and J shed 3 bases, with 10 bases lying between them. This CDR3 contains 15 residues. CDR3: CASSLGHYNYNEQFF. The CDR3 nucleotides read TGTGCCAGCAGCTTAGGTCACTACAACTACAATGAGCAGTTCTTC.

J is TRBJ1-1 and V is TRBV7-3, with D possibly TRBD1 on 6 matching bases. The V and J ends lost 3 bases and 12 bases respectively, with 14 bases between them. CDR1 is SGHTA, CDR2 FQGTGA, per germline. This CDR3 spans 12 amino acids. The CDR3 DNA is TGTGCCAGCAGCTTGACAGGTGGGAGAACTTTCTTT. Amino acids: CASSLTGGRTFF.

V is TRBV30 and J is TRBJ1-6; tentatively, D is TRBD1 (5 bases). CDR3 length: 11 residues. The V end was cut by 2 bases, the J end by 12 bases, with 8 bases between. Germline CDR1 and CDR2: GTSNPN and SVGIG (reference sequence). CDR3 sequence (DNA): TGTGCCTGGAGTAGCGGGGGACCCCTCCACTTT. Amino acids: CAWSSGGPLHF.

The chain recombines TRBV14 with TRBJ2-3; TRBD2 matches at 7 bases. The V and J ends lost 4 bases and 2 bases, in that order; junction bases with no gene match: 9. The CDR3 sequence is 16 residues long. CDR1 is SGHDN and CDR2 is FVKESK in the germline V gene. In DNA form, the CDR3 reads TGTGCCAGCAGCCCCGGAACTAGCGACCTCACAGATACGCAGTATTTT. Translated: CASSPGTSDLTDTQYF.

The J gene is TRBJ1-1, the V gene TRBV19, with unresolved D. V was pared by 5 bases and J by 5 bases, with 15 bases between. Germline V CDR1 and CDR2: LNHDA, SQIVND (reference sequence). The CDR3 consists of 14 residues. CDR3 protein: CASSSPDLRTEAFF. The CDR3 DNA reads TGTGCCAGTAGTTCCCCTGATTTGAGGACTGAAGCTTTCTTT.

The count of this clone is one. This rearrangement joins TRBV7-9 to TRBJ2-7; TRBD2 agrees at 9 bases. The J segment lost 2 bases and the V segment lost 2 bases, leaving 7 bases of the junction unmatched. The CDR3 consists of 16 residues. In germline, CDR1 is SEHNR, CDR2 FQNEAQ (reference sequence). The CDR3 protein is CASSLRLAVNPYEQYF. In nucleotides, the CDR3 is TGTGCCAGCAGCTTAAGACTAGCGGTAAACCCCTACGAGCAGTACTTC. The full variable domain, completed using reference TRBV7-9 and TRBJ2-7, is DTGVSQNPRHKITKRGQNVTFRCDPISEHNRLYWYRQTLGQGPEFLTYFQNEAQLEKSRLLSDRFSAERPKGSFSTLEIQRTEQGDSAMYLCASSLRLAVNPYEQYFGPGTRLTVT.

V is TRBV27 and J is TRBJ1-2; D remains ambiguous. The CDR3 length is 16 residues. CDR1 MNHEY and CDR2 SMNVEV come from the germline V gene (reference sequence). Trimming pared 5 bases from V and 0 bases from J, leaving 16 bases between. CDR3 amino acids: CASSPLALVANYGYTF. CDR3 sequence (DNA): TGTGCCAGCAGTCCCCTTGCTTTGGTAGCTAACTATGGCTACACCTTC.